The rows below give T cell receptor beta chains drawn from one sample of a study of STAT5B mutations in CD4+ large granular lymphocyte leukemia. The table came from immunoSEQ multiplex PCR; TCRdb's copy has only in-frame clones and leaves some out. The sample has roughly 38,000 clones, 75% to 85% seen once. The sequenced sample consisted of CD4+ T cells from blood buffy coats. The source of these receptors is a human donor in good health. The CDR3 runs from the conserved cysteine through the conserved F or W. A D gene is named only where the DNA matches it firmly. Size tells how often a clone was seen (once, few, many) or the class of an expanded clone, and some rows leave it out.

len | abundance | d_gene | j_gene | v_gene | CDR3aa | CDR3nt
14 | . | TRBD1 | TRBJ2-7 | TRBV5-1 | CASSFDRGAYEQYF | TGCGCCAGCAGCTTTGACAGGGGAGCTTACGAGCAGTACTTC
13 | . | . | TRBJ1-2 | TRBV19 | CASSIRGNYGYTF | TGTGCCAGTAGTATTCGGGGTAACTATGGCTACACCTTC
13 | few | . | TRBJ2-7 | TRBV7-9 | CASRTALGSEQYF | TGTGCCAGCAGGACTGCGTTGGGATCCGAGCAGTACTTC
15 | . | . | TRBJ2-5 | TRBV6-6 | CASSYLGHNQETQYF | TGTGCCAGCAGTTATTTAGGACACAACCAAGAGACCCAGTACTTC
19 | . | TRBD1 | TRBJ2-7 | TRBV27 | CASSFGGRGRTGTLYEQYF | TGTGCCAGCAGTTTCGGTGGCAGGGGGCGAACGGGGACGTTATACGAGCAGTACTTC
13 | few | . | TRBJ1-1 | TRBV7-2 | CASSLAQGTEAFF | TGTGCCAGCAGCTTAGCACAGGGCACTGAAGCTTTCTTT
15 | . | TRBD1 | TRBJ1-1 | TRBV11-1 | CASSHKTGGVTEAFF | TGTGCCAGCAGCCATAAAACAGGGGGCGTCACTGAAGCTTTCTTT
12 | . | . | TRBJ1-5 | TRBV13 | CASSLSGQPQHF | TGTGCCAGCAGCTTATCAGGACAGCCCCAGCATTTT
13 | . | . | TRBJ2-7 | TRBV7-6 | CASSISSYYEQYF | TGTGCCAGCAGCATCAGTTCGTACTACGAGCAGTACTTC
13 | few | TRBD1 | TRBJ1-1 | TRBV2 | CASGQGEETEAFF | TGTGCCAGTGGACAGGGTGAGGAAACTGAAGCTTTCTTT
12 | . | . | TRBJ2-7 | TRBV28 | CASSAFSYEQYF | TGTGCCAGCAGTGCCTTCTCCTACGAGCAGTACTTC
15 | once | . | TRBJ1-5 | TRBV7-8 | CASTLDNYSNQPQHF | TGTGCCAGCACCCTGGACAATTATAGCAATCAGCCCCAGCATTTT
15 | . | . | TRBJ1-6 | TRBV5-6 | CASSRPGTYNSPLHF | TGTGCCAGCAGCCGGCCGGGGACCTATAATTCACCCCTCCACTTT
14 | . | TRBD1 | TRBJ2-7 | TRBV18 | CASSSGTGYAEQYF | TGTGCCAGCTCATCCGGGACAGGGTATGCCGAGCAGTACTTC
14 | . | . | TRBJ2-7 | TRBV7-9 | CASSLGQDPYEQYF | TGTGCCAGCAGCTTAGGCCAGGACCCCTACGAGCAGTACTTC
12 | . | TRBD2 | TRBJ2-7 | TRBV6-6 | CASSFSGSEQYF | TGTGCCAGCAGCTTTAGCGGGAGCGAGCAGTACTTC
17 | . | . | TRBJ1-3 | TRBV4-3 | CASSHEGGGALGNTIYF | TGCGCCAGCAGCCATGAAGGTGGGGGGGCCCTTGGAAACACCATATATTTT
13 | . | . | TRBJ1-1 | TRBV29-1 | CSVERGQITEAFF | TGCAGCGTTGAACGTGGACAGATCACTGAAGCTTTCTTT
12 | . | . | TRBJ2-7 | TRBV2 | CASSEGGYEQYF | TGTGCCAGCAGTGAGGGGGGTTACGAGCAGTACTTC
11 | . | . | TRBJ1-4 | TRBV6-9 | CASKGAEKLFF | TGTGCCAGCAAGGGAGCAGAAAAACTGTTTTTT
11 | once | TRBD2 | TRBJ2-4 | TRBV20-1 | CSGGAVNIQYF | TGCAGCGGGGGGGCCGTGAACATTCAGTACTTC
14 | . | . | TRBJ2-7 | TRBV28 | CASSFSTVTYEQYF | TGTGCCAGCAGTTTTTCAACGGTAACTTACGAGCAGTACTTC
16 | . | TRBD1 | TRBJ1-1 | TRBV2 | CASKSRTGAWGTEAFF | TGTGCCAGCAAGAGTAGGACAGGGGCATGGGGCACTGAAGCTTTCTTT